The T cell receptor (beta chain) under discussion was sequenced for a study of T cell responses to AZD1222 COVID-19 vaccine. Study-level findings and limits: Repertoire sampling was restricted to post-peak T cell response timepoints.

Germline V gene data show CDR1 as SGHTA and CDR2 as FQGNSA. The CDR3 has 13 residues. The germline V and J ends were trimmed by 3 bases and 2 bases, with 7 bases remaining between them. Some clones are missing from TCRdb's copy, which holds only in-frame ones; the method was immunoSEQ multiplex PCR. The repertoire holds roughly 140,000 clones, with 85% to 95% as singletons. A word on this clone: Its target is unknown.

The starting material was peripheral blood, obtained on day 0 of AZD1222 vaccination. The J gene is TRBJ1-1, the V gene TRBV7-2; D is uncertain. This receptor was identified in an adult in good health. In DNA, the CDR3 is TGTGCCAGCAGCTTCCAGCCCAACACTGAAGCTTTCTTT. Its protein is CASSFQPNTEAFF.